The sequence of this T cell receptor (beta chain) was determined in a study of blood T cell repertoires in COVID-19 (dated by TCRdb to the early 2020s). Regarding the complete study: The collaborator samples originated in the United States, Italy and Spain and spanned the acute and convalescent phases of COVID-19. The material from the prospective study consisted of cDNA or gDNA derived from T cells, B-cell-depleted T cells, or PBMCs. Subjects who had been exposed to COVID-19, were actively infected with it, or had recovered from it provided the deeply sampled blood TCRbeta repertoires that made up the dataset. The repertoires were made available in a free public database intended to serve as a resource for research on the immune response to SARS-CoV-2. The samples were drawn from two sources: the first 160 participants of the ongoing ImmuneRACE study, and over 1,000 subjects contributed by 6 global collaborators. A de-identified subject ID, COVID-19 status, age in years and sex were almost always included in the sample metadata. HLA class I and class II types, where available, came from metadata supplied by the sample provider rather than from assay-based typing.

TCRbeta CDR3 regions were amplified from genomic DNA using the immunoSEQ Assay, a bias-controlled multiplex PCR. As for how the authors treated the data: The number of nucleated cells in each sample was estimated from the amplification of reference gene primers within the assay. To quantify the absolute abundance of each unique TCRbeta CDR3 rearrangement, sequence reads were collapsed and filtered. Productive Simpson clonality was computed per sample as the square root of Simpson's diversity index over productive rearrangements. TCRdb limited this immuneACCESS table to in-frame rearrangements with V and J called. A share of clones is missing; checked studies link under half to unresolved V genes, and the rest is unexplained. That table gives V, J and clone size, and the DNA gave D and trimming. This sample has over 300,000 clones in its table, and roughly 89% of those were observed once. Roughly 6.8% of the sample is held by the ten biggest clonotypes.

Collaborating institutions collected whole blood in K2EDTA tubes following their own protocols. For TCRbeta analysis, collaborators shipped samples as frozen whole blood, isolated PBMCs, or DNA extracted from either of those sample types. In the case of this clone: Its antigen is not yet known. One base away there is no much larger clone; base qualities are not given.

Results and caveats for the whole study, not just this receptor: How much clinical and demographic metadata was included differed by source and by participant, and the metadata was provided uncurated.

From the cysteine through the phenylalanine, the CDR3 covers 17 amino acids. The retained sequence is limited to the CDR3, 51 bases, with the frame set at the first base. CDR1 and CDR2, per the germline V gene, are SGHTA and FQGNSA. Trimming takes 5 bases off V and 6 bases off J; junction bases not matched to a gene: 13. The TCR comes from a man between 18 and 29 years old with active or convalescent COVID-19. The specimen was peripheral blood. This sequence uses TRBV7-2 and TRBJ1-2, with TRBD1 identical over 12 junction bases. The base sequence is TGTGCCAGCAGCCTAATCTCTCGGGACAGGGGGCCGAATGGCTACACCTTC. Its product reads: CASSLISRDRGPNGYTF.